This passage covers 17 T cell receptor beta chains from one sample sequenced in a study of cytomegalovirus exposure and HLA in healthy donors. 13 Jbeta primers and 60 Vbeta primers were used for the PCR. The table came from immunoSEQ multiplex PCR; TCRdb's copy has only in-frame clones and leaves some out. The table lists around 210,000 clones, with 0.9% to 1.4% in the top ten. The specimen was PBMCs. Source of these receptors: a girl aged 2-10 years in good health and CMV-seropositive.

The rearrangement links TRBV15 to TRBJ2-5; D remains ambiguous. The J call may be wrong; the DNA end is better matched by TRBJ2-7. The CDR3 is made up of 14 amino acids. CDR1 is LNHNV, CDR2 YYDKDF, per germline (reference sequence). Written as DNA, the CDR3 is TGTGCCACCAGCAGAGGTACTACCGGTCGCGAGCAGTACTTC. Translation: CATSRGTTGREQYF.

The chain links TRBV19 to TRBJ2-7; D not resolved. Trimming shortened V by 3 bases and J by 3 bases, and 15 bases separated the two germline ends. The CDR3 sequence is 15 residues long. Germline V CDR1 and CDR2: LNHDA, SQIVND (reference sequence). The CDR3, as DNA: TGTGCCAGTAGTATGTTGGTAGGCGGTAGCTACGAGCAGTACTTC. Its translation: CASSMLVGGSYEQYF.

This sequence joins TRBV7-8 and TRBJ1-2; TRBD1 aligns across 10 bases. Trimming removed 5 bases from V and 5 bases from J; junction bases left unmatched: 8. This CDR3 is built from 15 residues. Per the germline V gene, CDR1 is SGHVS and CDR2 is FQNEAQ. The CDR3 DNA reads TGTGCCAGCAGCGTCTCCGGGACAGGGGCTTATGGCTACACCTTC. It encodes CASSVSGTGAYGYTF.

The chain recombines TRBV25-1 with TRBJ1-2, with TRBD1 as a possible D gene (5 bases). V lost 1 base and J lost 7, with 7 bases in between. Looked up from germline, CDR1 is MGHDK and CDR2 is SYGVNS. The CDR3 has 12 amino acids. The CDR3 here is CASSEWGGGYTF. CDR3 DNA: TGTGCCAGCAGTGAATGGGGGGGTGGCTACACCTTC.

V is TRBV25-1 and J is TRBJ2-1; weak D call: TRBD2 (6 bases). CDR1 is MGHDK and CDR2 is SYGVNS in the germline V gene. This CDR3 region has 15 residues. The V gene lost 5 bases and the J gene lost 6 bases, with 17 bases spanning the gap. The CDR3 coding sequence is TGTGCCAGCAGTATCCCGGGAGCGGGTGGCAATGAGCAGTTCTTC. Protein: CASSIPGAGGNEQFF.

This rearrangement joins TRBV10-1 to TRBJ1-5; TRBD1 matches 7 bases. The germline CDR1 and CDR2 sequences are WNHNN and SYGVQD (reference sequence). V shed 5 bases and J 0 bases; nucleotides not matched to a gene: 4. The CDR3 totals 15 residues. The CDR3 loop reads CASSWGQFSNQPQHF. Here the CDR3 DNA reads TGCGCCAGCAGTTGGGGACAGTTTAGCAATCAGCCCCAGCATTTT.

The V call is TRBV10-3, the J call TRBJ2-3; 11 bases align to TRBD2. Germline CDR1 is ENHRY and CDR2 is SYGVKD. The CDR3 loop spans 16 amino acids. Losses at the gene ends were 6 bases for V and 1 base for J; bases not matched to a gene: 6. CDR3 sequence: CAISDTLAGGTDTQYF. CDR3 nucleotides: TGTGCCATCAGCGACACACTAGCGGGGGGCACAGATACGCAGTATTTT.

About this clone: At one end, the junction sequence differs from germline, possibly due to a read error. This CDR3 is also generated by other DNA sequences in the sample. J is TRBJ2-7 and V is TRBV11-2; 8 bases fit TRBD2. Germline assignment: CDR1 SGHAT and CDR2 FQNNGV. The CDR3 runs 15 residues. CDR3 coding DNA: TGTGCCAGCAGCCCCAGTTGGGCGGGAGGATACGAACAGTACTTC. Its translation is CASSPSWAGGYEQYF.

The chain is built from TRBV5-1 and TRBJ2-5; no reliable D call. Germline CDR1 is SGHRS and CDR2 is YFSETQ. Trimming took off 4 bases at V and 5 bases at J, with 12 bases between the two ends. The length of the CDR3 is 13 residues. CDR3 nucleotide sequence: TGCGCCAGCAGCGCAGAGGCTGCGGAGACCCAGTACTTC. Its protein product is CASSAEAAETQYF.

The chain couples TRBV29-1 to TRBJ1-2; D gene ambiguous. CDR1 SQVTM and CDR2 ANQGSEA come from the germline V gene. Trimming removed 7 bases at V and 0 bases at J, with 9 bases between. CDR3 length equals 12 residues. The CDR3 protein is CSAGDPNYGYTF. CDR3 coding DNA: TGCAGCGCGGGAGACCCTAACTATGGCTACACCTTC.

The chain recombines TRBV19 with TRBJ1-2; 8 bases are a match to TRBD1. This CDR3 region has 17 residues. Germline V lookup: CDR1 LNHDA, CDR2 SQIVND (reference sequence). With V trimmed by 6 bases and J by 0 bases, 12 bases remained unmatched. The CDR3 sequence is CASSLDRGHSANYGYTF. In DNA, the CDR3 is TGTGCCAGTAGCCTCGACAGGGGTCATTCAGCTAACTATGGCTACACCTTC. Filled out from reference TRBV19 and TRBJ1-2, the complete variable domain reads DGGITQSPKYLFRKEGQNVTLSCEQNLNHDAMYWYRQDPGQGLRLIYYSQIVNDFQKGDIAEGYSVSREKKESFPLTVTSAQKNPTAFYLCASSLDRGHSANYGYTFGSGTRLTVV.

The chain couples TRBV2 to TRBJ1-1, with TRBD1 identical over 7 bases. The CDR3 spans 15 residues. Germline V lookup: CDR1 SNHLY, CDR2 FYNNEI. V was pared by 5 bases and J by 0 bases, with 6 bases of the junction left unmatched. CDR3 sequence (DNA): TGTGCCAGCAGTTCCAGGGGGGACTTGAACACTGAAGCTTTCTTT. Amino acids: CASSSRGDLNTEAFF.

The CDR3 nucleotides are TGTGCCAGCAGCCAGCCGGGACTACCTTCCCACGAGCAGTACTTC. Amino acid sequence: CASSQPGLPSHEQYF. V and J are TRBV5-5 and TRBJ2-7; TRBD2 matches at 7 bases. The CDR3 is made up of 15 amino acids. The germline CDR1 and CDR2 sequences are SGHKS and YYEKEE (reference sequence). Trimming removed 4 bases from V and 5 bases from J; junction bases left unmatched: 12.

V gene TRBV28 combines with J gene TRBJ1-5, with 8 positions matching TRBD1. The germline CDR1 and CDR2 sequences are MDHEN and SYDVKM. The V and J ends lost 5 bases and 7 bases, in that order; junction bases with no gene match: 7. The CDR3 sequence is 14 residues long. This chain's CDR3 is CASSPLQGAQPQHF. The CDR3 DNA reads TGTGCCAGCAGTCCCCTCCAGGGGGCCCAGCCCCAGCATTTT.

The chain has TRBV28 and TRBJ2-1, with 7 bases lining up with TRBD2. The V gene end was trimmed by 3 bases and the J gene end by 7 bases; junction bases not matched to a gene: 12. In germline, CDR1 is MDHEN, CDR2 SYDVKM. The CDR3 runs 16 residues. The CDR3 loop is CASSFPRAGVYNEQFF. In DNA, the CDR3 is TGTGCCAGCAGTTTTCCCCGGGCGGGAGTGTATAATGAGCAGTTCTTC.

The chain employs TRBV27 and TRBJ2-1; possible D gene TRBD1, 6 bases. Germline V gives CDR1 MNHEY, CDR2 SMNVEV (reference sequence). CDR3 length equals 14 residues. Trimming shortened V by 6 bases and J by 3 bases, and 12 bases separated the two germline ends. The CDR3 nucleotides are TGTGCCAGCAGCCCAGGGACATTCTACAATGAGCAGTTCTTC. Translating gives CASSPGTFYNEQFF.

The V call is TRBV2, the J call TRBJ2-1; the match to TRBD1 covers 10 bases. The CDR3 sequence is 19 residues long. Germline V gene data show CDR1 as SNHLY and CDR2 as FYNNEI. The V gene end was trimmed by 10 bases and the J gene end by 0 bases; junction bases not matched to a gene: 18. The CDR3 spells CAIKVGQGVPVSSYNEQFF. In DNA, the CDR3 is TGTGCCATCAAAGTAGGACAGGGGGTACCCGTAAGCTCCTACAATGAGCAGTTCTTC. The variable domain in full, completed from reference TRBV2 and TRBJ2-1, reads EPEVTQTPSHQVTQMGQEVILRCVPISNHLYFYWYRQILGQKVEFLVSFYNNEISEKSEIFDDQFSVERPDGSNFTLKIRSTKLEDSAMYFCAIKVGQGVPVSSYNEQFFGPGTRLTVL.